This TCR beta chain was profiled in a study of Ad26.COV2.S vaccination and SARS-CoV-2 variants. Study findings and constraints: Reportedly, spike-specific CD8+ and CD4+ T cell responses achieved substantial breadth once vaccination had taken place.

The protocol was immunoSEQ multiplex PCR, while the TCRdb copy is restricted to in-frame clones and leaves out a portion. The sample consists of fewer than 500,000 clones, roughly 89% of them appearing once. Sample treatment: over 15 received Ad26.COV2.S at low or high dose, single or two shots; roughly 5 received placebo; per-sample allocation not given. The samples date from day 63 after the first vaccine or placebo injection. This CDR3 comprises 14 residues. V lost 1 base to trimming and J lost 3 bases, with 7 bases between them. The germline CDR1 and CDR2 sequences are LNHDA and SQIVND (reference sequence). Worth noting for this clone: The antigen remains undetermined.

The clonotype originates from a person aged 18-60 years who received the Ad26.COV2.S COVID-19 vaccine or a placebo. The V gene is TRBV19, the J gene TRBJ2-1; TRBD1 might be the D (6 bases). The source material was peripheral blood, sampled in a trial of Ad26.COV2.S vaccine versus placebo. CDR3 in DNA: TGTGCCAGTAGTATAGGACAGGACTACAATGAGCAGTTCTTC. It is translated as CASSIGQDYNEQFF.